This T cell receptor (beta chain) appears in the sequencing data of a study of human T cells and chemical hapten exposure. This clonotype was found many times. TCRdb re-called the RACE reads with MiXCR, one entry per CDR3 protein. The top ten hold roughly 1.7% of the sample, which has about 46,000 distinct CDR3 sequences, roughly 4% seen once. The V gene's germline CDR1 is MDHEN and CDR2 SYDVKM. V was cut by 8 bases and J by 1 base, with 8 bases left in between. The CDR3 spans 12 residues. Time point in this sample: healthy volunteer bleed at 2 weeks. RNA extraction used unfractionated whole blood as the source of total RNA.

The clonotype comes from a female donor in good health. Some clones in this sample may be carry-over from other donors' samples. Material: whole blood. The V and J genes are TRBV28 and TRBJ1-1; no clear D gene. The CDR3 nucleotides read TGTGCCAGCCAAGTGGGGAACACTGAAGCTTTCTTT. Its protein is CASQVGNTEAFF.